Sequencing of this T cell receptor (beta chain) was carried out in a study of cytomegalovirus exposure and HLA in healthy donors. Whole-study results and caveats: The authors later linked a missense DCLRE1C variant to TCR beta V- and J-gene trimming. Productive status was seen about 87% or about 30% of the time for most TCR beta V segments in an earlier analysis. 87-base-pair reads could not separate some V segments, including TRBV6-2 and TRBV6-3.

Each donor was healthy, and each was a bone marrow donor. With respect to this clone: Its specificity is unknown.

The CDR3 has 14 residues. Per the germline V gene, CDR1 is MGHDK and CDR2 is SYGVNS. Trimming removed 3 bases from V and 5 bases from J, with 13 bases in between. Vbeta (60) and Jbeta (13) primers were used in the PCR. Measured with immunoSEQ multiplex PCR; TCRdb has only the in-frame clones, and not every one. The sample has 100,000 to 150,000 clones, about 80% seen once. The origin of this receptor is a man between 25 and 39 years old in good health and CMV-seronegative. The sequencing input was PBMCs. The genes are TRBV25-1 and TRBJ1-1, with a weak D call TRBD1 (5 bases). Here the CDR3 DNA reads TGTGCCAGCAGTGACAGGGCCCGAGAGACTGAAGCTTTCTTT. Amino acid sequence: CASSDRARETEAFF.